This T cell receptor beta chain was retrieved from a study of blood T cell repertoires in COVID-19. Participants' own reports of clinical history determined their cohort assignment. Germline CDR1 reads SGHAT; CDR2 reads FQDESV (reference sequence). This CDR3 region has 13 residues. V lost 10 bases and J 0 bases, leaving 12 bases between the germline ends. TCRdb keeps only in-frame clones here, not all; method: immunoSEQ multiplex PCR. The sample carries fewer than 300,000 clones, approximately 81% recorded once. The sequence came from a woman in her forties or fifties who had recovered from COVID-19. The genes are TRBV11-1 and TRBJ1-2; D might be TRBD1 (5 bases). What was sequenced was PBMCs or T cells enriched from blood (not recorded which). The CDR3 reads CATKQATNYGYTF. The CDR3 bases are TGTGCCACCAAACAGGCAACTAACTATGGCTACACCTTC.